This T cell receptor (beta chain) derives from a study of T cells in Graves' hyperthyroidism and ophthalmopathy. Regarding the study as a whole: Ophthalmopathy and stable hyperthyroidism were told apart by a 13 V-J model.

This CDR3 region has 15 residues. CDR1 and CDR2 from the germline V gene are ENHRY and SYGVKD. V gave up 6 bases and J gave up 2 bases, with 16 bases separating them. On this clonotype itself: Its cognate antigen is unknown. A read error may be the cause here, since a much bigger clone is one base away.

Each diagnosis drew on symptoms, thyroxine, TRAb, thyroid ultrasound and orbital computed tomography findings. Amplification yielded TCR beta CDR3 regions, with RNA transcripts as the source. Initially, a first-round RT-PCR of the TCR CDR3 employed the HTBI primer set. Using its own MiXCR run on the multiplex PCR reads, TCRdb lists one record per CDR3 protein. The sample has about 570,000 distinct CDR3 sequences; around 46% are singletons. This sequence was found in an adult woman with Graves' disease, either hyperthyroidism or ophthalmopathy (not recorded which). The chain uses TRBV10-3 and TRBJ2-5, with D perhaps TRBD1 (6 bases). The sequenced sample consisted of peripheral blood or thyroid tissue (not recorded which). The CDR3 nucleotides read TGTGCCATCAGACCTACAGGGTTGGGGCAAGAGACCCAGTACTTC. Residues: CAIRPTGLGQETQYF.